This TCR beta chain comes out of a study of tumor-infiltrating lymphocytes in primary liver carcinoma. Unsorted whole blood yielded the blood RNA, and germline DNA was also extracted. CDR3 length: 13 amino acids. Production of TCR beta cDNA used approximately 0.55 ug total RNA together with a constant-region primer. Nested multiplex PCR, run for three rounds with slightly modified ARM-PCR, yielded TCR beta libraries. The study ran its first two PCR rounds for roughly 11 cycles each, using TRBV1-TRBV30 forward primers and a C-beta reverse primer. TCRdb reprocessed the multiplex PCR reads with MiXCR, giving one entry per CDR3 protein. The sample consists of almost 200,000 distinct CDR3 sequences, about 65% of them appearing once. Details on this clonotype: At one of its ends the junction is not consistent with the germline gene, which may arise from a read error.

This sequence was found in a woman in her sixties with primary liver carcinoma and hepatitis B virus infection. This chain uses TRBV12-3 or TRBV12-4 with TRBJ2-5; D is ambiguous. Sequenced material: peripheral blood. DNA for the CDR3: TGTACCAGCAGTTTACGGCGTTCAGAGACCCAGTACTTC. It encodes CTSSLRRSETQYF.